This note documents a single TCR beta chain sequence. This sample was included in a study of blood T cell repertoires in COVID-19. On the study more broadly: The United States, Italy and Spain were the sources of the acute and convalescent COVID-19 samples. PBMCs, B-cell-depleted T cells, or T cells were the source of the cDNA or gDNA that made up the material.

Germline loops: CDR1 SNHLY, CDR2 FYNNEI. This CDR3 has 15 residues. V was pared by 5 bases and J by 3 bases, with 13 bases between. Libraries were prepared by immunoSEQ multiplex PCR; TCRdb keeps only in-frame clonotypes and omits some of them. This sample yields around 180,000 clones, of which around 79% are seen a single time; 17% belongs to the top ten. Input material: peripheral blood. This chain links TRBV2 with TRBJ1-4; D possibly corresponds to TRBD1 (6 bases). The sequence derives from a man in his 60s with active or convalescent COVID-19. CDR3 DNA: TGTGCCAGCAGTACTACCAGGGGAGCTAATGAAAAACTGTTTTTT. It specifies CASSTTRGANEKLFF.